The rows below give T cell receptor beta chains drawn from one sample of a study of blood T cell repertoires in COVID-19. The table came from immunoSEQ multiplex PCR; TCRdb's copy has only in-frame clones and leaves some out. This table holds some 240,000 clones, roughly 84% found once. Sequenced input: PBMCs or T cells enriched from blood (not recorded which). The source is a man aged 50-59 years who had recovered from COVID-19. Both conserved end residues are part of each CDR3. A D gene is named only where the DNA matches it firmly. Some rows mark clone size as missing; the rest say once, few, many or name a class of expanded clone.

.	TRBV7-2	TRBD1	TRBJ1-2	TGTGCCAGCAGCTTAGCGGGGGACAGGGGAGGCTATGGCTACACCTTC	CASSLAGDRGGYGYTF
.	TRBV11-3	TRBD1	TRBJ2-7	TGTGCCAGCAGCTTAGATCAGGCAGGGGGCGTCTACGAGCAGTACTTC	CASSLDQAGGVYEQYF
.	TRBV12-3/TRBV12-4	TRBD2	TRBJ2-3	TGTGCCAGCAGCGGGGAGGGCCTAGATACGCAGTATTTT	CASSGEGLDTQYF
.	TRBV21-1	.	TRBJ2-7	TGTGCCAGCAGCAAAGAGTGGCAGGCTTCCTACGAGCAGTACTTC	CASSKEWQASYEQYF
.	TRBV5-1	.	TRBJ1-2	TGCGCCAGCAGCTTGAATACTATAGGCGGCTACACCTTC	CASSLNTIGGYTF
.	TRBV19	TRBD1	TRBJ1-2	TGTGCCAGTAGATTCCCTCGACAGGGGCTCTATGGCTACACCTTC	CASRFPRQGLYGYTF
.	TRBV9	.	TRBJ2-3	TGTGCCAGCAGCTCTAGGGGGTCTGATACGCAGTATTTT	CASSSRGSDTQYF
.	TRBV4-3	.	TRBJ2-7	TGCGCCAGCAGCCAAGAGTATGGAGAGAACTACGAGCAGTACTTC	CASSQEYGENYEQYF
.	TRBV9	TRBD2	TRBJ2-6	TGTGCCAGCAGCGTACCCACCCCGGGGCGGGGGGGTAGCTCTGGGGCCAACGTCCTGACTTTC	CASSVPTPGRGGSSGANVLTF
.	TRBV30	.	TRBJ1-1	TGTGCCTGGAGTGTACTGGGAGGAGGTGGGGAAGCTTTCTTT	CAWSVLGGGGEAFF
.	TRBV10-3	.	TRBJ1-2	TGTGCCTCCCTAGGGCGGGACCCTGAACAGGGCTACACCTTC	CASLGRDPEQGYTF
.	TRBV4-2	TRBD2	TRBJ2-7	TGTGCCAGCAGCCAAGGGCTATCCCGGGGTAGCGGGAGTACCTACGAGCAGTACTTC	CASSQGLSRGSGSTYEQYF
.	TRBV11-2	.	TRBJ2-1	TGTGCCAGCACCCACCCGGGGGGCAGGGGGCTCAAGGAGCAGTTCTTC	CASTHPGGRGLKEQFF
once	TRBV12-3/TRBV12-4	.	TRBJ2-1	TGTGCCAGCAGTTTACCCAGTTTGTATGAGCAGTTCTTC	CASSLPSLYEQFF
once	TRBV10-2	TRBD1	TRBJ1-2	TGCGCCATCCTTCCGGACAGGGGTTATGGAGGCTACACCTTC	CAILPDRGYGGYTF
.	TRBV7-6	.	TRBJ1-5	TGTGCCAGCAGCTCCGGGGGAGATCAGCCCCAGCATTTT	CASSSGGDQPQHF
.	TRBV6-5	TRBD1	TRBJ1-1	TGTGCCAGCAGTCCAAAGGACAGGTTAAACACTGAAGCTTTCTTT	CASSPKDRLNTEAFF
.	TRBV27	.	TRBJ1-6	TGTGCCAGCAGTTTATCGGGGGGTCCGAATTCACCCCTCCACTTT	CASSLSGGPNSPLHF
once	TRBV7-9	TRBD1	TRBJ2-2	TGTGCCAGCAGCTTAGAGACAGGGTCCGGGGAGCTGTTTTTT	CASSLETGSGELFF
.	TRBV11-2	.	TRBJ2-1	TGTGCCAGCAGCTTGTCAGCCTACAATGAGCAGTTCTTC	CASSLSAYNEQFF
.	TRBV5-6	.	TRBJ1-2	TGTGCCAGCAGCTTGGGACAGCTAGGATATGGCTACACCTTC	CASSLGQLGYGYTF
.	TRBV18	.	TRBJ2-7	TGTGCCAGCTCTCCTCCGGGAGCCGCGAAACAATACTACGAGCAGTACTTC	CASSPPGAAKQYYEQYF
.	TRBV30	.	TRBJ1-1	TGTGCCTGGACTCGGAGTCTGACTGAAGCTTTCTTT	CAWTRSLTEAFF
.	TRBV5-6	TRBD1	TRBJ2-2	TGTGCCAGCAGCTTGTTAAAGGGGGCAATTAACACCGGGGAGCTGTTTTTT	CASSLLKGAINTGELFF
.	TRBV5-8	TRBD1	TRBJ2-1	TGTGCCAGCAGTGGGACAGGGGGCGTCGGGGCACAGTTCTTC	CASSGTGGVGAQFF
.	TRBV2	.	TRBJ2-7	TGTGCCAGCAGTATAGAACCCATTGGGGCTCCTGCGGGATACGAGCAGTACTTC	CASSIEPIGAPAGYEQYF
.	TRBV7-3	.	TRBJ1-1	TGTGCCAGCAGCCCAGGCTTGGACACTGAAGCTTTCTTT	CASSPGLDTEAFF
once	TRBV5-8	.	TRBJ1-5	TGTGCCAGCAGTTTCGGAGGATATAGCAATCAGCCCCAGCATTTT	CASSFGGYSNQPQHF
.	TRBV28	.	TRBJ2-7	TGTGCCAGCAGTTCCAACAAAACGCCCTACGAGCAGTACTTC	CASSSNKTPYEQYF
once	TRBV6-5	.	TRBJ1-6	TGTGCCAGCAGTTTCCGGGATTCACCCCTCCACTTT	CASSFRDSPLHF
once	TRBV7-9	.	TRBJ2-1	TGTGCCAGCAGCTTGGGGCAGAACAATGAGCAGTTCTTC	CASSLGQNNEQFF
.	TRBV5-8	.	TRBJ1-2	TGTGCCAGCACCACCCTGGGGGGGGCTAACTATGGCTACACCTTC	CASTTLGGANYGYTF
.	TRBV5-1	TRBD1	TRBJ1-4	TGCGCCAGCAGCTTGCGGACAGGGGACCTAGGTGAAAAACTGTTTTTT	CASSLRTGDLGEKLFF
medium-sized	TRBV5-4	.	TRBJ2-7	TGTGCCAGCAGCTGGACCCAGGGCCGGCACGAGCAGTACTTC	CASSWTQGRHEQYF
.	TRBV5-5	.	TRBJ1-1	TGTGCCAGCAGCTCAATAGGGTCAGGGGCTCAACTTGGGAACACTGAAGCTTTCTTT	CASSSIGSGAQLGNTEAFF
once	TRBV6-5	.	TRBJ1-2	TGTGCCAGCAGCCCCACAGGGAAGGCTAACTATGGCTACACCTTC	CASSPTGKANYGYTF
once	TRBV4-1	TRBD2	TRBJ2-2	TGCGCCAGCAGCCAAGACTTAGCGGGAGAATGGACCGGGGAGCTGTTTTTT	CASSQDLAGEWTGELFF
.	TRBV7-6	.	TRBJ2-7	TGTGCCAGCAGCTTAATCCAGGGGGGAACCTACGAGCAGTACTTC	CASSLIQGGTYEQYF
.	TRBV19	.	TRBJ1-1	TGTGCCAGTAGTATTCAAGAGGCCTTGGAAGCTTTCTTT	CASSIQEALEAFF
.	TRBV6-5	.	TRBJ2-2	TGTGCCAGCAGTTCAACAGGTACCCGCGGGGAGCTGTTTTTT	CASSSTGTRGELFF
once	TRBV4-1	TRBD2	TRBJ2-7	TGCGCCAGCAGCCCAACTAGCGGGGGGCGATCCTACGAGCAGTACTTC	CASSPTSGGRSYEQYF